The 28 T cell receptor beta chains below come from one sample, sequenced in a study of cytomegalovirus exposure and HLA in healthy donors. The method was immunoSEQ multiplex PCR; TCRdb's version includes in-frame clones alone and lacks a portion of them. The table includes about 50,000 clones, roughly 93% detected once. Specimen: PBMCs. These receptors came from a woman between 18 and 29 years old in good health and CMV-seropositive.

V and J are TRBV5-4 and TRBJ1-2; D is uncertain. The V end lost 1 base, the J end lost 0 bases, and 7 bases lay between the germline ends. Germline V gene lookup returns CDR1 SGHNT and CDR2 YYREEE (reference sequence). There are 14 residues in the CDR3. In DNA form, the CDR3 reads TGTGCCAGCAGCTTGTTTCAGTCTAACTATGGCTACACCTTC. Protein sequence: CASSLFQSNYGYTF.

The genes are TRBV30 and TRBJ2-7; 10 bases agree with TRBD1. With 4 bases clipped from V and 3 bases from J, the junction kept 6 bases outside the gene matches. Germline loops: CDR1 GTSNPN, CDR2 SVGIG (reference sequence). The CDR3 runs 14 residues. The CDR3 is CAWNTGQGSYEQYF. CDR3 in DNA: TGTGCCTGGAATACGGGACAGGGGAGCTACGAGCAGTACTTC.

The V call is TRBV29-1, the J call TRBJ1-1; tentatively, D is TRBD1 (5 bases). Trimming took off 0 bases at V and 4 bases at J, with 12 bases between the two ends. The CDR3 is made up of 14 amino acids. Germline CDR1 reads SQVTM; CDR2 reads ANQGSEA. The CDR3 is CSVEDSGFGTEAFF. CDR3 nucleotide sequence: TGCAGCGTTGAAGATTCAGGGTTTGGCACTGAAGCTTTCTTT.

The chain joins TRBV6-6 to TRBJ2-1, with 10 bases aligning to TRBD2. The V gene end was trimmed by 6 bases and the J gene end by 3 bases; junction bases not matched to a gene: 5. Germline V gene sequence: CDR1 MNHNY, CDR2 SVGAGI (reference sequence). The CDR3 has 15 amino acids. The CDR3 loop is CASSNGLAVYNEQFF. The CDR3 nucleotides are TGTGCCAGCAGCAACGGACTAGCGGTCTACAATGAGCAGTTCTTC.

The genes are TRBV6-5 and TRBJ2-1, with D unresolved. V was trimmed by 0 bases and J by 0 bases, leaving 3 bases between them. This CDR3 comprises 14 residues. CDR1 and CDR2 (germline): MNHEY, SVGAGI. This CDR3 is CASSYSSSYNEQFF. The DNA for the CDR3 is TGTGCCAGCAGTTACTCGAGCTCCTACAATGAGCAGTTCTTC.

The chain recombines TRBV11-2 with TRBJ2-2; D is undetermined. This CDR3 contains 18 residues. The V and J ends lost 4 bases and 1 base respectively, with 19 bases between them. In germline, CDR1 is SGHAT, CDR2 FQNNGV. The CDR3 DNA is TGTGCCAGCAGCTCCGGATCCCGGCCGCGCGGGAACACCGGGGAGCTGTTTTTT. Translation: CASSSGSRPRGNTGELFF.

V and J are TRBV11-2 and TRBJ1-2, with 7 nucleotides matching TRBD1. CDR3 length equals 14 residues. In germline, CDR1 is SGHAT, CDR2 FQNNGV. J gave up 5 bases and V 4 bases, and 7 bases lay outside the gene matches. The CDR3 region is CASSSGTEIYGYTF. The CDR3 bases are TGTGCCAGCAGCTCGGGGACAGAGATATATGGCTACACCTTC. The whole variable domain, remainder taken from reference TRBV11-2 and TRBJ1-2, is EAGVAQSPRYKIIEKRQSVAFWCNPISGHATLYWYQQILGQGPKLLIQFQNNGVVDDSQLPKDRFSAERLKGVDSTLKIQPAKLEDSAVYLCASSSGTEIYGYTFGSGTRLTVV.

The chain links TRBV10-2 to TRBJ2-4; no clear D. Trimming shortened V by 0 bases and J by 7 bases, and 7 bases separated the two germline ends. The CDR3 loop spans 13 amino acids. Germline values: CDR1 WSHSY, CDR2 SAAADI. CDR3 sequence reads: CASSESGWNIQYF. In nucleotides, the CDR3 is TGCGCCAGCAGTGAGTCTGGCTGGAACATTCAGTACTTC.

The chain uses TRBV7-3 and TRBJ2-2; tentatively, D is TRBD2 (6 bases). Trimming removed 3 bases at V and 6 bases at J, with 8 bases between. Germline loops: CDR1 SGHTA, CDR2 FQGTGA. This CDR3 has 13 residues. CDR3 sequence reads: CASSLGGSGELFF. The CDR3 DNA sequence: TGTGCCAGCAGCTTGGGGGGTTCCGGGGAGCTGTTTTTT. Based on the CDR3 plus reference TRBV7-3 and TRBJ2-2, the full variable domain is GAGVSQTPSNKVTEKGKYVELRCDPISGHTALYWYRQSLGQGPEFLIYFQGTGAADDSGLPNDRFFAVRPEGSVSTLKIQRTERGDSAVYLCASSLGGSGELFFGEGSRLTVL.

This clone was detected only once. This chain uses TRBV19 with TRBJ2-7, with D hard to call. Germline loops: CDR1 LNHDA, CDR2 SQIVND (reference sequence). The CDR3 has 15 residues. Trimming left V 1 base short and J 2 bases short, with 12 bases between. CDR3 DNA sequence: TGTGCCAGTAGTATAGTCCCGGGTTCGACCTACGAGCAGTACTTC. Amino acid sequence: CASSIVPGSTYEQYF.

In nucleotides, the CDR3 is TGTGCCTGGAGTGTACTCGGAGTTCGGACAGATACGCAGTATTTT. Its translation: CAWSVLGVRTDTQYF. The rearrangement joins TRBV30 to TRBJ2-3; no clear D gene. Between the trimmed V and J ends, which lost 0 bases and 3 bases, there was a span of 13 bases. The CDR3 covers 15 residues. Germline V gives CDR1 GTSNPN, CDR2 SVGIG (reference sequence).

The V gene is TRBV7-2, the J gene TRBJ2-7, with 11 bases that match TRBD2. Germline assignment: CDR1 SGHTA and CDR2 FQGNSA. The CDR3 contains 15 residues. Trimming removed 1 base from V and 4 bases from J; junction bases left unmatched: 3. The CDR3 DNA reads TGTGCCAGCAGCTTAGGGGGGACTAGCGGTTACGAGCAGTACTTC. This codes for CASSLGGTSGYEQYF.

The chain uses TRBV29-1 and TRBJ1-1; 7 bases fit TRBD1. The CDR3 has 12 residues. Germline V gene lookup returns CDR1 SQVTM and CDR2 ANQGSEA. V gave up 6 bases and J gave up 4 bases; unmatched junction bases: 5. CDR3 loop: CSVQQGFTEAFF. CDR3 coding DNA: TGCAGCGTCCAACAGGGGTTCACTGAAGCTTTCTTT.

The chain is built from TRBV7-9 and TRBJ2-2, with 7 bases lining up with TRBD1. The CDR3 consists of 15 residues. The trim removed 2 bases at V and 1 base at J, leaving 1 base unmatched. Germline V gives CDR1 SEHNR, CDR2 FQNEAQ (reference sequence). CDR3 region: CASSLRTGNTGELFF. Written as DNA, the CDR3 is TGTGCCAGCAGCTTAAGGACAGGGAACACCGGGGAGCTGTTTTTT.

The gene calls are TRBV30 and TRBJ2-6, with D perhaps TRBD1 (6 bases). The CDR3 runs to 14 residues. Trimming left V 2 bases short and J 3 bases short, with 8 bases between. Germline values: CDR1 GTSNPN, CDR2 SVGIG (reference sequence). CDR3 in amino acids: CAWSMTGGANVLTF. CDR3 DNA sequence: TGTGCCTGGAGTATGACAGGTGGGGCCAACGTCCTGACTTTC.

V usage is TRBV18 and J usage is TRBJ1-4, with a possible D match to TRBD1 (5 bases). V was clipped by 0 bases and J by 8 bases, with 16 bases between them. Germline CDR1 reads KGHSH; CDR2 reads LQKENI. This CDR3 has 16 residues. CDR3 DNA: TGTGCCAGCTCACCACCCGGAGGGCTGGCAGGGGAAAAACTGTTTTTT. It yields the protein CASSPPGGLAGEKLFF.

This clone was observed once. The chain uses TRBV7-9 and TRBJ2-7, with TRBD1 matching over 9 bases. The V gene end was trimmed by 5 bases and the J gene end by 4 bases; junction bases not matched to a gene: 3. CDR1 is SEHNR and CDR2 is FQNEAQ in the germline V gene (reference sequence). The CDR3 is 13 residues long. The CDR3 DNA follows: TGTGCCAGCAGCGCACAGGGGGCATACGAGCAGTACTTC. This codes for CASSAQGAYEQYF.

The J gene is TRBJ1-1, the V gene TRBV7-8; D gene uncertain. Germline loops: CDR1 SGHVS, CDR2 FQNEAQ. V was shortened by 4 bases and J by 3 bases, with 12 bases between the two germline ends. The CDR3 consists of 14 residues. The CDR3 bases are TGTGCCAGCAGCTCCTTTGGGCCGGACACTGAAGCTTTCTTT. Residues: CASSSFGPDTEAFF.

J is TRBJ1-1 and V is TRBV19, with D unclear. This CDR3 contains 13 residues. The ends were cut back, 0 bases at V and 4 bases at J, with 6 bases in the middle. The germline CDR1 and CDR2 sequences are LNHDA and SQIVND (reference sequence). The CDR3 DNA reads TGTGCCAGTAGTATAGATCGGGGCACTGAAGCTTTCTTT. Amino acids: CASSIDRGTEAFF.

This sequence joins TRBV7-2 and TRBJ2-7, with TRBD2 as a possible D gene (5 bases). V was shortened by 4 bases and J by 3 bases, with 10 bases between the two germline ends. CDR1 is SGHTA, CDR2 FQGNSA, per germline. The length of the CDR3 is 13 residues. CDR3 in amino acids: CASSYTRDYEQYF. The CDR3 coding sequence is TGTGCCAGCAGCTATACCCGGGACTACGAGCAGTACTTC.

The chain uses TRBV5-1 and TRBJ2-7; 9 nucleotides agree with TRBD2. V lost 0 bases and J lost 1; bases outside the gene matches: 5. This CDR3 comprises 16 residues. Germline CDR1 and CDR2: SGHRS and YFSETQ. This CDR3 reads CASSLGSSGESYEQYF. The CDR3 bases are TGCGCCAGCAGCTTGGGGTCTAGCGGGGAGTCCTACGAGCAGTACTTC.

The V gene is TRBV18, the J gene TRBJ1-5; perhaps TRBD1 as D (6 bases). The CDR3 is 13 amino acids. The germline V gene has CDR1 KGHSH and CDR2 LQKENI. Trimming removed 4 bases from V and 3 bases from J, with 7 bases in between. The CDR3 spells CASSRQDNQPQHF. In DNA, the CDR3 is TGTGCCAGCTCACGACAGGACAATCAGCCCCAGCATTTT.

CDR3 sequence (DNA): TGTGCCAGCAGCAATGGGCGGGGGGGCTTGAACGAGCAGTACTTC. Translating gives CASSNGRGGLNEQYF. This chain uses TRBV7-2 with TRBJ2-7; TRBD2 matches at 9 bases. This CDR3 spans 15 amino acids. The ends lost 5 bases at V and 5 bases at J; junction bases unmatched: 10. The germline V gene encodes CDR1 SGHTA and CDR2 FQGNSA.

The chain combines TRBV6-5 with TRBJ1-5; D may be TRBD1 (5 bases). Trimming removed 6 bases from V and 9 bases from J, with 15 bases in between. The CDR3 sequence is 13 residues long. CDR1 and CDR2 (germline): MNHEY, SVGAGI. Here the CDR3 reads CASSAGQSGPQHF. CDR3 in DNA: TGTGCCAGCAGCGCAGGGCAAAGTGGGCCCCAGCATTTT.

The chain employs TRBV7-9 and TRBJ1-2; D is unclear. The CDR3 has 15 residues. V lost 1 base and J lost 2, with 11 bases in between. Per the germline V gene, CDR1 is SEHNR and CDR2 is FQNEAQ (reference sequence). CDR3 residues: CASSLEPGANYGYTF. CDR3 sequence (DNA): TGTGCCAGCAGCTTAGAGCCGGGAGCCAACTATGGCTACACCTTC.

This chain links TRBV19 with TRBJ1-5; D call uncertain. The CDR3 consists of 14 residues. Germline loops: CDR1 LNHDA, CDR2 SQIVND (reference sequence). The V and J ends lost 0 bases and 4 bases respectively, with 7 bases between them. CDR3 loop: CASSIDRNNQPQHF. In DNA form, the CDR3 reads TGTGCCAGTAGTATAGACAGAAATAATCAGCCCCAGCATTTT.

This clone was seen just once. This chain links TRBV9 with TRBJ2-1, with 7 bases that match TRBD2. Germline trimming cut 3 bases from V and 5 bases from J; bases unmatched to any gene: 5. CDR1 and CDR2 (germline): SGDLS, YYNGEE. The CDR3 totals 14 residues. The CDR3 bases are TGTGCCAGCAGCGGTGGGGGGGACCACAATGAGCAGTTCTTC. It yields the protein CASSGGGDHNEQFF.

J is TRBJ1-3 and V is TRBV5-5; D is unresolved. The length of the CDR3 is 16 residues. V gave up 0 bases and J gave up 4 bases, with 14 bases separating them. CDR1 and CDR2 from the germline V gene are SGHKS and YYEKEE (reference sequence). The CDR3 reads CASSLGAAGIGNTIYF. The CDR3 nucleotides are TGTGCCAGCAGCTTGGGGGCCGCCGGGATCGGAAACACCATATATTTT.